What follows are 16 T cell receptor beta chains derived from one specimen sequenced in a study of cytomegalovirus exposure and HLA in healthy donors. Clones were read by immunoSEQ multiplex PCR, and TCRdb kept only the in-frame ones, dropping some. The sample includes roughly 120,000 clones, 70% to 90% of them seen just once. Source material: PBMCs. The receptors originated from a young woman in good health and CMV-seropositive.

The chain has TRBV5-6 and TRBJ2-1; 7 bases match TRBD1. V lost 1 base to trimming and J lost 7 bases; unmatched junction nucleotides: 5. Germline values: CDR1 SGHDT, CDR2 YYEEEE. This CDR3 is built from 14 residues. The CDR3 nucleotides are TGTGCCAGCAGCTTGAGGACAGGCAGGAATGAGCAGTTCTTC. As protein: CASSLRTGRNEQFF.

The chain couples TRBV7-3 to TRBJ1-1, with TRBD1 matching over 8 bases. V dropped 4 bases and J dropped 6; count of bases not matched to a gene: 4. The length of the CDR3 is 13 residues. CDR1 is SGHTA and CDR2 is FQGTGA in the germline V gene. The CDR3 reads CASSSGGEAEAFF. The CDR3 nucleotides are TGTGCCAGCAGCTCAGGGGGCGAGGCTGAAGCTTTCTTT.

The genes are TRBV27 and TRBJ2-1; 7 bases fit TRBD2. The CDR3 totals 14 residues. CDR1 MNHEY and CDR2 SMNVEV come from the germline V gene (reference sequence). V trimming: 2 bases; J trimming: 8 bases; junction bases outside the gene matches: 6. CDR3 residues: CASSLGGSLYEQFF. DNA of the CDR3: TGTGCCAGCAGTTTAGGCGGGAGTCTTTATGAGCAGTTCTTC.

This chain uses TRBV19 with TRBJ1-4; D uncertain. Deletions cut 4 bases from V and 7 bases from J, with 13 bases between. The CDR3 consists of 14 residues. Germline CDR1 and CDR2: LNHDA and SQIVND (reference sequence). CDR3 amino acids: CASSSRHSGEKLFF. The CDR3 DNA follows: TGTGCCAGTAGTAGTAGACATAGCGGTGAAAAACTGTTTTTT.

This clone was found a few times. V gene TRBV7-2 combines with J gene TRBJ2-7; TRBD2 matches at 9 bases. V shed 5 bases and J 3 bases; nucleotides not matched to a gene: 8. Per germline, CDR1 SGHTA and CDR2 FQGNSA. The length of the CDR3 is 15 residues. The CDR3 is CASSPRVSGSYEQYF. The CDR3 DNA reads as TGTGCCAGCAGCCCAAGGGTTAGCGGGAGCTACGAGCAGTACTTC.

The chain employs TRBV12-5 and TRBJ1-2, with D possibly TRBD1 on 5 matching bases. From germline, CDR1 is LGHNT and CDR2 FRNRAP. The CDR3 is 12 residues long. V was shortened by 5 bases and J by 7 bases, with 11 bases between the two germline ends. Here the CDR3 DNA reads TGTGCTAGTGGTGTCTGGGGCGGTGGCTACACCTTC. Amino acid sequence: CASGVWGGGYTF.

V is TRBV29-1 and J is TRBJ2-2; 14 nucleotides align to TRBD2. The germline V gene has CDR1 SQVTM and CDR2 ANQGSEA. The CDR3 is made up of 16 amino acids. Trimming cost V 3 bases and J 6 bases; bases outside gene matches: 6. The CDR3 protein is CSVDGTSGSQPGELFF. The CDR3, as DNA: TGCAGCGTTGATGGGACTAGCGGGAGTCAGCCCGGGGAGCTGTTTTTT.

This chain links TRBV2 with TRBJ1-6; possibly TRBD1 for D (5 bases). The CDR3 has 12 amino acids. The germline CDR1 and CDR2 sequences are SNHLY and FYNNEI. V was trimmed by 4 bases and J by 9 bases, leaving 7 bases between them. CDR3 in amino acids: CASSGGLSPLHF. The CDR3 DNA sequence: TGTGCCAGCAGTGGGGGACTTTCACCCCTCCACTTT.

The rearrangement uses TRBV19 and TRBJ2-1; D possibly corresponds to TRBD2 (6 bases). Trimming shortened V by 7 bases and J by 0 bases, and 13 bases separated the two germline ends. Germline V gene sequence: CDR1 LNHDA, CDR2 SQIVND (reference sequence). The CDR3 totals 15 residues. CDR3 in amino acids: CASKPRGSSYNEQFF. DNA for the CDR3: TGTGCCAGTAAACCTCGGGGGAGCTCCTACAATGAGCAGTTCTTC.

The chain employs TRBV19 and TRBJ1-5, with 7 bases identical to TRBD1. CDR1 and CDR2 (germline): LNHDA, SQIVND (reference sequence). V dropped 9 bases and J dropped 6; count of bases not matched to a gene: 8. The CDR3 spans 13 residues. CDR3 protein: CASRTGWGQPQHF. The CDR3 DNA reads TGTGCCAGCCGGACAGGTTGGGGTCAGCCCCAGCATTTT.

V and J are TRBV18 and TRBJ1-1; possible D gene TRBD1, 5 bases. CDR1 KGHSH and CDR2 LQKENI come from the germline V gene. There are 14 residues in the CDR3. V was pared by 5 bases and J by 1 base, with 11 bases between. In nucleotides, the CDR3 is TGTGCCAGCTCAAATGATAGGGGGAACACTGAAGCTTTCTTT. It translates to CASSNDRGNTEAFF.

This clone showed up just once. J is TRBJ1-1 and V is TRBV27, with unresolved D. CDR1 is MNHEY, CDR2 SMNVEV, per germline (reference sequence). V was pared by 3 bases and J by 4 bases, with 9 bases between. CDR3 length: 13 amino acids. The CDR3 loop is CASSFGIGTEAFF. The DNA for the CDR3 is TGTGCCAGCAGTTTCGGGATCGGCACTGAAGCTTTCTTT.

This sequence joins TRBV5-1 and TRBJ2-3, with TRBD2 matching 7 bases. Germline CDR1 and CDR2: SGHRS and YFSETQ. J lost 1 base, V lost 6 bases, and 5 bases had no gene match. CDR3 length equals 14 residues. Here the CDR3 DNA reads TGCGCCAGCACAGGGCTAGCGGGCACAGATACGCAGTATTTT. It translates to CASTGLAGTDTQYF.

Here the CDR3 reads CASSRRPGQGNTGELFF. In DNA, the CDR3 is TGTGCCAGCAGCCGAAGGCCGGGACAGGGTAACACCGGGGAGCTGTTTTTT. The chain recombines TRBV7-9 with TRBJ2-2; 9 nucleotides line up with TRBD1. CDR3 length equals 17 residues. The germline V gene has CDR1 SEHNR and CDR2 FQNEAQ (reference sequence). J was trimmed by 2 bases and V by 5 bases; bases with no gene match: 9.

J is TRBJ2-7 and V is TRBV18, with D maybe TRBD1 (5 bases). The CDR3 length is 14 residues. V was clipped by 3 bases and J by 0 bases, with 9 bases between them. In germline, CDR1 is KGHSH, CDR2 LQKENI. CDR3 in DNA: TGTGCCAGCTCACCGGGCAGGGACTCCTACGAGCAGTACTTC. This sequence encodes CASSPGRDSYEQYF.

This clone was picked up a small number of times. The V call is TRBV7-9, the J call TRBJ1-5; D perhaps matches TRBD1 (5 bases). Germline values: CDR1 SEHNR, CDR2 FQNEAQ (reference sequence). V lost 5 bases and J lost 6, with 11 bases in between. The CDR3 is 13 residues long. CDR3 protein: CASSAQGPQPQHF. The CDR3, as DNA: TGTGCCAGCAGCGCGCAGGGTCCTCAGCCCCAGCATTTT.